Listed below are T cell receptor beta chains from one sample, sequenced in a study of cytomegalovirus exposure and HLA in healthy donors. Sequenced by immunoSEQ multiplex PCR; TCRdb stores in-frame clones only, minus some. The data hold hundreds of thousands of clones, with approximately 87% observed a single time. The sequenced material came from PBMCs. The receptors come from a man aged 18 to 29 in good health and CMV-seronegative. Both conserved end residues are part of each CDR3. D genes are given only for firm matches. Size tells how often a clone was seen (once, few, many) or the class of an expanded clone, and some rows leave it out.

size | D | J | V | length | CDR3 | DNA
NA | NA | TRBJ1-2 | TRBV5-6 | 12 | CASSWEAYGYTF | TGTGCCAGCAGCTGGGAGGCGTATGGCTACACCTTC
NA | TRBD1 | TRBJ1-2 | TRBV5-6 | 16 | CASSQVTGTGDYGYTF | TGTGCCAGCAGCCAAGTTACCGGGACAGGCGACTATGGCTACACCTTC
NA | NA | TRBJ1-1 | TRBV7-9 | 17 | CASSLWMFGKVNTEAFF | TGTGCCAGCAGCTTGTGGATGTTCGGGAAGGTGAACACTGAAGCTTTCTTT
NA | NA | TRBJ2-5 | TRBV6-6 | 15 | CASSYKRGNQETQYF | TGTGCCAGCAGTTACAAAAGGGGTAACCAAGAGACCCAGTACTTC
once | TRBD1 | TRBJ1-6 | TRBV6-1 | 14 | CASRSGTGNSPLHF | TGTGCCAGCAGATCCGGGACAGGGAATTCACCCCTCCACTTT
NA | TRBD2 | TRBJ2-5 | TRBV5-4 | 13 | CASSSGGGETQYF | TGTGCCAGCAGCTCGGGCGGGGGGGAGACCCAGTACTTC
NA | TRBD1 | TRBJ2-7 | TRBV10-3 | 15 | CASFTPGQGTYEQYF | TGTGCCAGCTTTACTCCGGGACAGGGGACCTACGAGCAGTACTTC
NA | NA | TRBJ1-1 | TRBV20-1 | 10 | CSAFTYEAFF | TGCAGTGCTTTCACCTATGAAGCTTTCTTT
NA | NA | TRBJ2-3 | TRBV27 | 18 | CASSLDHPAAGYTDTQYF | TGTGCCAGCAGTTTAGATCACCCCGCGGCGGGGTACACAGATACGCAGTATTTT
NA | NA | TRBJ1-6 | TRBV7-9 | 13 | CASTNRTNSPLHF | TGTGCCAGCACCAACCGGACAAATTCACCCCTCCACTTT
NA | NA | TRBJ2-3 | TRBV7-2 | 11 | CASSFYEAQYF | TGTGCCAGCAGCTTTTATGAGGCGCAGTATTTT
NA | TRBD1 | TRBJ1-4 | TRBV4-3 | 15 | CASLGRQGFNEKLFF | TGCGCCAGCTTGGGACGACAGGGGTTTAATGAAAAACTGTTTTTT
NA | NA | TRBJ2-5 | TRBV27 | 14 | CASSSEAWVETQYF | TGTGCCAGCAGTTCGGAGGCATGGGTTGAGACCCAGTACTTC
NA | NA | TRBJ2-7 | TRBV10-3 | 13 | CAIQPGRGYEQYF | TGTGCCATTCAGCCCGGACGGGGCTACGAGCAGTACTTC
NA | TRBD1 | TRBJ2-1 | TRBV7-9 | 13 | CAAGTGNYNEQFF | TGTGCCGCCGGGACAGGGAACTACAATGAGCAGTTCTTC
NA | NA | TRBJ1-4 | TRBV7-2 | 15 | CASSSTSGLSEKLFF | TGTGCCAGCAGCTCCACTTCGGGGTTAAGTGAAAAACTGTTTTTT
NA | TRBD2 | TRBJ2-7 | TRBV5-4 | 14 | CATNLAGGVYEQYF | TGTGCCACCAATCTAGCGGGGGGTGTCTACGAGCAGTACTTC
NA | NA | TRBJ1-4 | TRBV27 | 13 | CASSFIEEEKLFF | TGTGCCAGCAGTTTTATTGAAGAGGAAAAACTGTTTTTT
NA | TRBD1 | TRBJ2-7 | TRBV4-2 | 15 | CASSQETGTGNEQYF | TGTGCCAGCAGCCAAGAAACCGGGACAGGGAACGAGCAGTACTTC
NA | NA | TRBJ1-6 | TRBV10-3 | 13 | CAISQSNNSPLHF | TGTGCCATCAGCCAATCTAATAATTCACCCCTCCACTTT
NA | TRBD1 | TRBJ2-2 | TRBV2 | 15 | CASSHRDRDLGELFF | TGTGCCAGCAGTCACCGGGACAGGGATCTCGGGGAGCTGTTTTTT
NA | NA | TRBJ2-1 | TRBV7-9 | 18 | CASSPLGEDPRFYNEQFF | TGTGCCAGCAGCCCGTTGGGAGAGGACCCTCGGTTTTACAATGAGCAGTTCTTC
NA | TRBD1 | TRBJ2-7 | TRBV27 | 15 | CASSPLDRVSYEQYF | TGTGCCAGCAGTCCATTAGACAGGGTTTCCTACGAGCAGTACTTC
NA | NA | TRBJ2-1 | TRBV5-4 | 14 | CASSQRYSRGEQFF | TGTGCCAGCAGTCAGCGGTACTCACGGGGTGAGCAGTTCTTC
NA | NA | TRBJ2-7 | TRBV23-1 | 13 | CASSRGTDYEQYF | TGCGCCAGCAGCCGCGGGACAGACTACGAGCAGTACTTC
once | TRBD1 | TRBJ2-1 | TRBV9 | 16 | CASSPKDRGDYSEQFF | TGTGCCAGCAGCCCAAAAGACAGGGGGGATTATAGTGAGCAGTTCTTC
NA | NA | TRBJ2-1 | TRBV6-5 | 14 | CASSYSGGKNEQFF | TGTGCCAGCAGTTACTCGGGCGGGAAGAATGAGCAGTTCTTC
NA | NA | TRBJ1-2 | TRBV5-8 | 16 | CASSSNSRWFGYGYTF | TGTGCCAGCAGCTCTAACAGCCGCTGGTTTGGATATGGCTACACCTTC
NA | NA | TRBJ2-3 | TRBV4-3 | 17 | CASSRTWADALPDTQYF | TGCGCCAGCAGCCGAACCTGGGCCGACGCGTTGCCAGATACGCAGTATTTT
once | TRBD2 | TRBJ2-1 | TRBV7-9 | 17 | CASSLFLGLATGREQFF | TGTGCCAGCAGCTTATTTTTGGGACTAGCGACCGGGCGGGAGCAGTTCTTC
NA | TRBD2 | TRBJ2-1 | TRBV5-1 | 15 | CASSSGLDSYNEQFF | TGCGCCAGCAGCTCCGGACTAGACTCCTACAATGAGCAGTTCTTC
NA | TRBD1 | TRBJ2-7 | TRBV19 | 15 | CASSTTGTGYGEQYF | TGTGCCAGTAGTACCACCGGGACAGGGTACGGCGAGCAGTACTTC
NA | TRBD2 | TRBJ2-1 | TRBV12-5 | 17 | CASGKTSGRPTYNEQFF | TGTGCTAGTGGTAAGACTAGCGGGCGACCAACCTACAATGAGCAGTTCTTC
NA | NA | TRBJ1-1 | TRBV20-1 | 11 | CSAKGGSKAFF | TGCAGTGCTAAAGGCGGGAGCAAAGCTTTCTTT
NA | TRBD1 | TRBJ1-5 | TRBV4-1 | 15 | CASSQESGTGLAQHF | TGCGCCAGCAGCCAAGAATCCGGGACAGGGTTAGCCCAGCATTTT
NA | NA | TRBJ1-1 | TRBV6-5 | 13 | CASSHRLSGDAFF | TGTGCCAGCAGTCACAGATTGTCAGGGGATGCTTTCTTT
once | TRBD1 | TRBJ1-5 | TRBV7-2 | 14 | CASSPDRGVWPQHF | TGTGCCAGCAGTCCAGACAGGGGAGTATGGCCCCAGCATTTT
NA | TRBD2 | TRBJ2-7 | TRBV6-6 | 15 | CASSYSLAATYEQYF | TGTGCCAGCAGTTACAGTCTAGCGGCTACCTACGAGCAGTACTTC
NA | TRBD1 | TRBJ2-7 | TRBV4-1 | 14 | CASSRTGSSYEQYF | TGCGCCAGCAGCCGGACAGGGTCCTCCTACGAGCAGTACTTC
NA | NA | TRBJ1-5 | TRBV19 | 15 | CASRPQAISNQPQHF | TGTGCCAGTAGGCCACAGGCTATTAGCAATCAGCCCCAGCATTTT
NA | NA | TRBJ2-7 | TRBV11-2 | 15 | CASSSLSGRSYEQYF | TGTGCCAGCAGCTCCCTATCAGGGAGGTCCTACGAGCAGTACTTC
NA | TRBD1 | TRBJ2-7 | TRBV7-9 | 15 | CASSPPATGAREQYF | TGTGCCAGCAGCCCACCGGCGACAGGGGCCCGCGAGCAGTACTTC
NA | TRBD2 | TRBJ2-5 | TRBV6-5 | 14 | CATAGLAGEETQYF | TGTGCCACGGCGGGACTAGCGGGAGAAGAGACCCAGTACTTC
NA | TRBD1 | TRBJ2-7 | TRBV5-8 | 11 | CASSLEGQGYF | TGTGCCAGCAGCTTGGAGGGACAGGGCTACTTC
NA | NA | TRBJ1-4 | TRBV9 | 14 | CASSVGQGNEKLFF | TGTGCCAGCAGCGTAGGACAAGGTAATGAAAAACTGTTTTTT
NA | TRBD1 | TRBJ2-5 | TRBV7-9 | 13 | CASRRGQGETQYF | TGTGCCAGCAGACGAGGACAGGGAGAGACCCAGTACTTC
NA | NA | TRBJ1-5 | TRBV28 | 15 | CARLEGRFMEQPQHF | TGTGCCAGACTGGAGGGCAGGTTTATGGAACAGCCCCAGCATTTT
NA | NA | TRBJ2-1 | TRBV28 | 16 | CASSPEAEMYFNEQFF | TGTGCCAGCAGTCCCGAGGCGGAGATGTATTTCAATGAGCAGTTCTTC
NA | TRBD2 | TRBJ2-2 | TRBV28 | 13 | CASGEGNTGELFF | TGTGCCAGCGGGGAGGGGAACACCGGGGAGCTGTTTTTT
few | NA | TRBJ2-7 | TRBV6-5 | 11 | CASGRTYEQYF | TGTGCCAGCGGGAGAACCTACGAGCAGTACTTC
NA | NA | TRBJ2-5 | TRBV19 | 15 | CATLADREGKETQYF | TGTGCCACCCTGGCGGACAGAGAGGGGAAAGAGACCCAGTACTTC
once | TRBD1 | TRBJ2-3 | TRBV7-2 | 15 | CASSLRGQSTDTQYF | TGTGCCAGCAGCTTACGGGGACAGAGCACAGATACGCAGTATTTT
few | NA | TRBJ2-1 | TRBV5-1 | 14 | CASSSLGDNNEQFF | TGCGCCAGCAGCTCATTAGGGGACAACAATGAGCAGTTCTTC
NA | NA | TRBJ2-7 | TRBV6-5 | 13 | CASSHRANYEQYF | TGTGCCAGCAGCCACAGGGCCAACTACGAGCAGTACTTC
once | NA | TRBJ1-4 | TRBV19 | 13 | CASKGPLNEKLFF | TGTGCCAGTAAGGGGCCCCTTAATGAAAAACTGTTTTTT
NA | NA | TRBJ2-5 | TRBV5-4 | 14 | CASSPGDRRGTQYF | TGTGCCAGCAGCCCTGGTGACAGGAGAGGGACCCAGTACTTC
NA | NA | TRBJ2-2 | TRBV5-4 | 15 | CASSLGNRETGELFF | TGTGCCAGCAGCTTGGGTAACAGGGAAACCGGGGAGCTGTTTTTT
once | NA | TRBJ2-7 | TRBV6-5 | 13 | CATKGGARFEQYF | TGTGCCACCAAGGGGGGGGCGCGGTTCGAGCAGTACTTC
NA | TRBD2 | TRBJ2-1 | TRBV7-2 | 16 | CASSFPLAGGINEQFF | TGTGCCAGCAGCTTCCCTCTAGCGGGAGGGATAAATGAGCAGTTCTTC
NA | TRBD1 | TRBJ1-2 | TRBV7-9 | 13 | CASSWGTDYGYTF | TGTGCCAGCAGCTGGGGGACAGACTATGGCTACACCTTC